This paragraph covers one T cell receptor beta chain sequence. One Seattle source followed patients from active infection through their disease course. These data belong to a study of blood T cell repertoires in COVID-19. Study details: Donors in the United States, Italy and Spain gave samples during acute or convalescent COVID-19. Sample material is recorded as cDNA or gDNA derived from T cells, B-cell-depleted T cells, or PBMCs.

Germline V gene sequence: CDR1 LGHDT, CDR2 YNNKEL (reference sequence). The CDR3 runs to 14 residues. V lost 1 base, J lost 5 bases, and 10 bases lay in between. In the source study's methods: How many nucleated cells were present was estimated from reference gene primer amplification. The method was immunoSEQ multiplex PCR; TCRdb's version includes in-frame clones alone and lacks a portion of them. V, J and clone size are taken as reported in that table, and D and trimming were inferred from the DNA itself. The sample has some 68,000 clones, less than 95% seen once. Sequencing was carried out using peripheral blood. The receptor was isolated from a middle-aged man with COVID-19, enrolled during active disease. The chain uses TRBV3-1 (or the pseudogene TRBV3-2) and TRBJ2-3; D perhaps matches TRBD1 (5 bases). The CDR3 is CASSQGRVGDTQYF. The CDR3, as DNA: TGTGCCAGCAGCCAAGGCAGGGTTGGAGATACGCAGTATTTT.